This T cell receptor beta chain appears in the sequencing data of a study of radiotherapy plus CTLA-4 blockade in lung cancer. Study overall: Around 20% of enrolled patients responded objectively, and around 30% had disease control.

The protocol was immunoSEQ multiplex PCR, while the TCRdb copy is restricted to in-frame clones and leaves out a portion. The table has about 70,000 clones, roughly 78% seen once. Trimming pared 3 bases from V and 2 bases from J, leaving 9 bases between. Germline CDR1 and CDR2: KGHSH and LQKENI. There are 14 residues in the CDR3. Study conclusions and caveats: Reports state that early shifts in blood T cell clones, with interferon-beta, best predicted response. Blood-borne expansion of tumor-derived TCR clones followed radiotherapy plus ipilimumab.

Turning to this clone: Its antigen is undetermined.

This sequence originates from a human donor with non-small cell lung cancer who had a complete response to radiotherapy plus ipilimumab. This chain joins TRBV18 and TRBJ2-3; D is possibly TRBD2 (6 bases). Sequenced here: peripheral blood, sampled from a patient treated with radiotherapy plus ipilimumab. The CDR3 spells CASSPIAVTDTQYF. The CDR3 coding sequence is TGTGCCAGCTCACCGATAGCGGTCACAGATACGCAGTATTTT.